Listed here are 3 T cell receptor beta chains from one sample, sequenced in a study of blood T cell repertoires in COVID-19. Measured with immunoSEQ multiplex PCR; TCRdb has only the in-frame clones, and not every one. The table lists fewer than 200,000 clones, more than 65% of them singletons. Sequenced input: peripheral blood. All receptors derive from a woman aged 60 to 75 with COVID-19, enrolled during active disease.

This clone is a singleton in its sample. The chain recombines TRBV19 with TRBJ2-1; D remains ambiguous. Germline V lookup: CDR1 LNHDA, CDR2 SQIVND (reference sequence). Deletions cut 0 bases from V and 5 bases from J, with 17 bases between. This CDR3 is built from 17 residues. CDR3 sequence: CASSIDINSRSNNEQFF. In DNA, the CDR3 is TGTGCCAGTAGTATAGATATCAACTCCCGGAGCAACAATGAGCAGTTCTTC.

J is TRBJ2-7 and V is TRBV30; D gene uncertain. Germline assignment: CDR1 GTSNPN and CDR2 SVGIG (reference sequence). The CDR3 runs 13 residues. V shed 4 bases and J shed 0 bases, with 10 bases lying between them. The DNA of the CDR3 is TGTGCCTGGAACCCGAGATACTCCTACGAGCAGTACTTC. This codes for CAWNPRYSYEQYF.

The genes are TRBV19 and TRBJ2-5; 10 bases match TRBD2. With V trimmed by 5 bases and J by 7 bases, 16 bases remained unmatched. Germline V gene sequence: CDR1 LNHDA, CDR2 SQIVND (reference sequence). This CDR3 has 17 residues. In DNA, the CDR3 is TGTGCCAGTAGTTCTCGTTCGGTACTAGCGGGGAATTGGACCCAGTACTTC. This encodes CASSSRSVLAGNWTQYF.